Described below is a single TCR beta chain sequence and its context. Germline CDR1 is KGHSH and CDR2 is LQKENI. With V trimmed by 4 bases and J by 1 base, 20 bases remained unmatched. This CDR3 is built from 23 residues. Assay: immunoSEQ multiplex PCR; the TCRdb copy retains only in-frame clones and omits some. The sample consists of about 40,000 clones, 80% to 90% of them appearing once. This sample was taken from a study of blood T cell repertoires in COVID-19. J is TRBJ2-6 and V is TRBV18, with TRBD1 matching 12 bases. The TCR comes from a man aged 35 to 55 with active COVID-19. Sequenced input: peripheral blood. The CDR3 sequence is CASSRGPLGTGGRGLSGANVLTF. The CDR3 DNA sequence: TGTGCCAGCTCACGTGGACCCTTGGGGACAGGGGGCAGGGGCCTTTCTGGGGCCAACGTCCTGACTTTC.